This TCR beta chain came from a study of Graves' ophthalmopathy and Graves' hyperthyroidism. The germline gives CDR1 SEHNR, CDR2 FQNEAQ (reference sequence). The CDR3 covers 13 residues. Trimming took 4 bases from V and 4 from J; bases not matched to a gene: 2. Amplification from RNA transcripts yielded the TCR beta CDR3 regions. The authors performed first-round RT-PCR with HTBI primers and then a second-round multiplex PCR. TCRdb processed the multiplex PCR reads anew with MiXCR; each CDR3 protein has one entry. This sample has around 50,000 distinct CDR3 sequences; around 45% occur once, and the top ten carry 23%.

V gene TRBV7-9 combines with J gene TRBJ2-7; 9 bases agree with TRBD2. The sequence was obtained from an adult man with Graves' ophthalmopathy. Sequenced: peripheral blood. The CDR3 bases are TGTGCCAGCAGCTATAGCGGGAGTTACGAGCAGTACTTC. It yields the protein CASSYSGSYEQYF.